This TCR beta chain was recorded in a study of T cell clonotyping in hematopoietic cell transplantation. Sequencing used immunoSEQ multiplex PCR; TCRdb keeps in-frame clones, though not all of them. This sample has over 8,000 clones, with 66% found just once. The CDR3 loop spans 11 amino acids. Germline V gene sequence: CDR1 SEHNR, CDR2 FQNEAQ (reference sequence). With V trimmed by 3 bases and J by 12 bases, 4 bases remained unmatched. This clonotype originated in a male patient between 60 and 69 years old who had an allogeneic stem cell transplant from an unrelated donor, so the T cells may come from the graft donor. Some clones in this sample may be carry-over from other donors' samples. The chain links TRBV7-9 to TRBJ2-7; TRBD2 aligns across 8 bases. Sequencing used peripheral blood mononuclear cells, obtained 100 days after allogeneic stem cell transplant. The CDR3 reads CASSFQAGVYF. The CDR3 nucleotides read TGTGCCAGCAGCTTCCAAGCGGGAGTGTACTTC.